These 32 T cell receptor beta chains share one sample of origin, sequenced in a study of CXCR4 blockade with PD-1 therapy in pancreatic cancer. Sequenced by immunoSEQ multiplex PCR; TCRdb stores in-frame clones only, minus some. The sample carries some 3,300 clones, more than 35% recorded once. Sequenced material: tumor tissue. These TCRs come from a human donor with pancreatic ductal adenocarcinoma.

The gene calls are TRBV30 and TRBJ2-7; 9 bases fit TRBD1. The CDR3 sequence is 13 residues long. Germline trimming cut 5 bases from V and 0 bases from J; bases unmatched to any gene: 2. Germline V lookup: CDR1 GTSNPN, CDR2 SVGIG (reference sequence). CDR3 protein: CAWDRGVSYEQYF. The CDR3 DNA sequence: TGTGCCTGGGACAGGGGGGTCTCCTACGAGCAGTACTTC.

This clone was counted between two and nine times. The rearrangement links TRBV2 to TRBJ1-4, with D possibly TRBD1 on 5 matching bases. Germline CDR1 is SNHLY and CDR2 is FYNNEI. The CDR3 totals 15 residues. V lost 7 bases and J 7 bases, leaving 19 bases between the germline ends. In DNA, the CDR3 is TGTGCCAGCATTACGGGGGTCCGATCGGGTGAAAAACTGTTTTTT. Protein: CASITGVRSGEKLFF.

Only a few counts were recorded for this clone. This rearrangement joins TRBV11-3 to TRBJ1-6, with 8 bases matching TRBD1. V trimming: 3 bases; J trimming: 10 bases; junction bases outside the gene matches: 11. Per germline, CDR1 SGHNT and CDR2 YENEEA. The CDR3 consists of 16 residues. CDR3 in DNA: TGTGCCAGCAGCTTGGCCCAGGGGGCTTTCGGGTCACCCCTCCACTTT. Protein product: CASSLAQGAFGSPLHF.

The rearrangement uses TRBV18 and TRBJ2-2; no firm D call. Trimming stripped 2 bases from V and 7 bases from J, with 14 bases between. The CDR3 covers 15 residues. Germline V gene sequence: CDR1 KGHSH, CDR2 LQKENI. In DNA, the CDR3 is TGTGCCAGCTCACCAACCTCGGGCATAAACGGGGAGCTGTTTTTT. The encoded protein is CASSPTSGINGELFF.

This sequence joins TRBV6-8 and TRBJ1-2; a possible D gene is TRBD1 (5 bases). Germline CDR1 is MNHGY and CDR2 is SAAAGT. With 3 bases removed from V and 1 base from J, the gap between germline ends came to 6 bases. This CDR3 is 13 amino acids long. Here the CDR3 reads CASSYQGNYGYTF. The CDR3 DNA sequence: TGTGCCAGCAGTTATCAGGGTAACTATGGCTACACCTTC.

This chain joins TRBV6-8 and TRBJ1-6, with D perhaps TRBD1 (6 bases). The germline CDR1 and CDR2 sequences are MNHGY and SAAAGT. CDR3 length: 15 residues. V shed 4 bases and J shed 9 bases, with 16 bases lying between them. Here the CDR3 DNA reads TGTGCCAGCAGTTTACACAGGGAGGAGAGTTCACCCCTCCACTTT. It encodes CASSLHREESSPLHF.

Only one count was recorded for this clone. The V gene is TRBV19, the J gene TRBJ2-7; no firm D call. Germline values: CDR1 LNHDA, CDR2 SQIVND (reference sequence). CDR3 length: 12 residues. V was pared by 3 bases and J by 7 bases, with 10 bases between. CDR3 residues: CASSIDRREQYF. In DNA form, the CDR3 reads TGTGCCAGTAGTATCGACCGTCGGGAGCAGTACTTC.

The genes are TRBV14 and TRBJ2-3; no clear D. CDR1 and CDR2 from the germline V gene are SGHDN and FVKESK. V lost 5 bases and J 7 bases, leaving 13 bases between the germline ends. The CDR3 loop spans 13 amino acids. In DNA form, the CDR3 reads TGTGCCAGCAGCTTTAAAGTTCAGAATACGCAGTATTTT. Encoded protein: CASSFKVQNTQYF. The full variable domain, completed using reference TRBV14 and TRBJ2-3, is EAGVTQFPSHSVIEKGQTVTLRCDPISGHDNLYWYRRVMGKEIKFLLHFVKESKQDESGMPNNRFLAERTGGTYSTLKVQPAELEDSGVYFCASSFKVQNTQYFGPGTRLTVL.

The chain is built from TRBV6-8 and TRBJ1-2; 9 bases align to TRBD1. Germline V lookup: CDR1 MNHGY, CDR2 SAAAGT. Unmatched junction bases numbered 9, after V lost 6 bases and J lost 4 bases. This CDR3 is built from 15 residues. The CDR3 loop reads CASRDRTGVGYGYTF. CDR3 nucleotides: TGTGCCAGCAGGGACCGGACAGGGGTTGGCTATGGCTACACCTTC.

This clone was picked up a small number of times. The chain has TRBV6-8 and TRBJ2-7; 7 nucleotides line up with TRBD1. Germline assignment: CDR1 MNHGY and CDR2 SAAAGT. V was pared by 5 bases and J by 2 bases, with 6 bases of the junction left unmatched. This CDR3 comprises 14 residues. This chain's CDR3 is CASSQDRFPYEQYF. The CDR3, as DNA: TGTGCCAGCAGTCAGGACAGGTTTCCCTACGAGCAGTACTTC.

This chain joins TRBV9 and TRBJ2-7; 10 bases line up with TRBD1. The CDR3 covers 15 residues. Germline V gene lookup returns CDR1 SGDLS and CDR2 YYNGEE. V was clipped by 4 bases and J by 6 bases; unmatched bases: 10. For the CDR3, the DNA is TGTGCCAGCAGCCCAGCAGGGACAGGGGATTCCGAGCAGTACTTC. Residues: CASSPAGTGDSEQYF.

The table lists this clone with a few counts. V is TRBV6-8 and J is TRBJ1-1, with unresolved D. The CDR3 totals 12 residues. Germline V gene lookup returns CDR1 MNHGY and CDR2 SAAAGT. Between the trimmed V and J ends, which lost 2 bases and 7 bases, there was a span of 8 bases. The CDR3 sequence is CASSYPAVEAFF. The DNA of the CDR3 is TGTGCCAGCAGTTACCCCGCGGTTGAAGCTTTCTTT.

The CDR3 coding sequence is TGTGCCAGTAGTATAAACGGGCAGGATGACGAGCAGTACTTC. This codes for CASSINGQDDEQYF. The chain joins TRBV19 to TRBJ2-7; D unclear. Per germline, CDR1 LNHDA and CDR2 SQIVND (reference sequence). This CDR3 is 14 amino acids long. V lost 2 bases and J lost 5, with 13 bases in between. Together with reference TRBV19 and TRBJ2-7, the CDR3 gives the full variable domain: DGGITQSPKYLFRKEGQNVTLSCEQNLNHDAMYWYRQDPGQGLRLIYYSQIVNDFQKGDIAEGYSVSREKKESFPLTVTSAQKNPTAFYLCASSINGQDDEQYFGPGTRLTVT.

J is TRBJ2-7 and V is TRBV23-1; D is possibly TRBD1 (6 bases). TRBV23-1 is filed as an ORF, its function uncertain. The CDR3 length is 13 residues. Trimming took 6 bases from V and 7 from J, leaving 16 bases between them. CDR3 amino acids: CASSPGQPREQYF. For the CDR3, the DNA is TGCGCCAGCAGCCCAGGACAGCCGCGGGAGCAGTACTTC.

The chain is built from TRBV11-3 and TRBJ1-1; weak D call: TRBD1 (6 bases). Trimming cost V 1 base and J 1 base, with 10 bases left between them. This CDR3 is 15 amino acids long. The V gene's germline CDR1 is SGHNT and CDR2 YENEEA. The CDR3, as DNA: TGTGCCAGCAGCTTAGTGGCGACAGGGAACACTGAAGCTTTCTTT. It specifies CASSLVATGNTEAFF.

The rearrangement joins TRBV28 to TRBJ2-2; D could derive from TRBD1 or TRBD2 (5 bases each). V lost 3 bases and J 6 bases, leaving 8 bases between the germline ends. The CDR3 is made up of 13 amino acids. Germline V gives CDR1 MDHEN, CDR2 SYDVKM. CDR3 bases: TGTGCCAGCAGTTTCCCGGGACCCGGGGAGCTGTTTTTT. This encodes CASSFPGPGELFF.

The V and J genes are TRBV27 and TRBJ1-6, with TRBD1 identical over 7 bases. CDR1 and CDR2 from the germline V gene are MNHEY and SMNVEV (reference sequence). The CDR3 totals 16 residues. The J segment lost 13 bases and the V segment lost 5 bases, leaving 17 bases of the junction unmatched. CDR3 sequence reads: CASSRSTGWVVRPLHF. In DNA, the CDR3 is TGTGCCAGCAGTAGATCGACAGGGTGGGTGGTACGTCCCCTCCACTTT.

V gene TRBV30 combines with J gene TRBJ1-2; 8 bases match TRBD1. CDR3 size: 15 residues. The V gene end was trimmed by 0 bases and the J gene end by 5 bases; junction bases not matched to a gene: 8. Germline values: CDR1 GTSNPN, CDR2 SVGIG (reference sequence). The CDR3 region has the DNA TGTGCCTGGAGTGTACCGGGCAGGGGGCAATATGGCTACACCTTC. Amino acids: CAWSVPGRGQYGYTF. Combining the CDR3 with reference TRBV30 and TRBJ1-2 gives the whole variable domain SQTIHQWPATLVQPVGSPLSLECTVEGTSNPNLYWYRQAAGRGLQLLFYSVGIGQISSEVPQNLSASRPQDRQFILSSKKLLLSDSGFYLCAWSVPGRGQYGYTFGSGTRLTVV.

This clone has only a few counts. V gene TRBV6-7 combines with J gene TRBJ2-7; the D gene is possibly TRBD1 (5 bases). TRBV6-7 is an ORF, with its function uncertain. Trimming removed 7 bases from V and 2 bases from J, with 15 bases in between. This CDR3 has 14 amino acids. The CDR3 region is CASTFRQHPYEQYF. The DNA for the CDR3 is TGTGCCAGCACTTTCAGACAGCACCCCTACGAGCAGTACTTC.

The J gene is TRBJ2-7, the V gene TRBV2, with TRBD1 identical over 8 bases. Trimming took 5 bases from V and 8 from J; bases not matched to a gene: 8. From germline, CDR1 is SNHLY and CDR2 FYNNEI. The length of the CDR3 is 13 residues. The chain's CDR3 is CASSPGGSPKQYF. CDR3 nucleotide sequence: TGTGCCAGCAGTCCAGGGGGCAGCCCCAAGCAGTACTTC.

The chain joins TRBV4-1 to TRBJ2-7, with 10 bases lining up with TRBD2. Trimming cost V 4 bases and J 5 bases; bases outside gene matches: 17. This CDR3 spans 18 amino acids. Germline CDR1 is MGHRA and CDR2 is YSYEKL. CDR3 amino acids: CASSPHTASGGPGNEQYF. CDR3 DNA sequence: TGCGCCAGCAGCCCACACACAGCTAGCGGGGGACCTGGAAACGAGCAGTACTTC.

In DNA, the CDR3 is TGTGCCAGCATCCAGGGTAACCTACTATCATGGACTGGGGAGCTGTTTTTT. Its protein is CASIQGNLLSWTGELFF. The chain joins TRBV6-7 to TRBJ2-2; D may correspond to TRBD1 or TRBD2 (5 bases each). TRBV6-7 is annotated as an ORF whose role is uncertain. V gave up 7 bases and J gave up 8 bases, with 26 bases separating them. This CDR3 is built from 17 residues.

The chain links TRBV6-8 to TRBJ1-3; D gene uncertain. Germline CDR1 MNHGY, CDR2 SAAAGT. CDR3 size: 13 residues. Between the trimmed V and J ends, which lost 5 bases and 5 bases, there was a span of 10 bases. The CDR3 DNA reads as TGTGCCAGCAGTGAGAGCAACCGAAACACCATATATTTT. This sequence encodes CASSESNRNTIYF.

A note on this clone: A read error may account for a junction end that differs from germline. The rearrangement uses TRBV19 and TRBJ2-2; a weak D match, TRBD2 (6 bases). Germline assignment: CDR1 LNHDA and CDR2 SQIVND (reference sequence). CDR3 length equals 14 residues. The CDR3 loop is CASRIGGESGELFF. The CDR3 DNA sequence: TGTGCCAGTAGAATAGGCGGGGAATCCGGGGAGCTGTTTTTT.

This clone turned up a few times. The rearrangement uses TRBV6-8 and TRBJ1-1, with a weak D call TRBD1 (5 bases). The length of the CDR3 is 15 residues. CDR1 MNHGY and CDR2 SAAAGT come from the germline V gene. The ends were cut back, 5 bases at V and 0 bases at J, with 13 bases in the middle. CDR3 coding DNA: TGTGCCAGCAGTACGGGACCGGCGCTGAACACTGAAGCTTTCTTT. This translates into CASSTGPALNTEAFF.

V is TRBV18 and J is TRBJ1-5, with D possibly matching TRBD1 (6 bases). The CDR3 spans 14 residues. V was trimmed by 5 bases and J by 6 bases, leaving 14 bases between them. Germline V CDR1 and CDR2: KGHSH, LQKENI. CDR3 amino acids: CASSEGGRGQPQHF. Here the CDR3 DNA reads TGTGCCAGCTCAGAAGGGGGGCGGGGTCAGCCCCAGCATTTT. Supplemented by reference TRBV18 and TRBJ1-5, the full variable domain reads NAGVMQNPRHLVRRRGQEARLRCSPMKGHSHVYWYRQLPEEGLKFMVYLQKENIIDESGMPKERFSAEFPKEGPSILRIQQVVRGDSAAYFCASSEGGRGQPQHFGDGTRLSIL.

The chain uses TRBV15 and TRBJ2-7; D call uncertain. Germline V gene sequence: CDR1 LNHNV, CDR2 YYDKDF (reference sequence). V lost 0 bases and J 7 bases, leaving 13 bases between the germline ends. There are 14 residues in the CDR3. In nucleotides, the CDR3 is TGTGCCACCAGCAGAGATAGGGCTGCTAGGGAGCAGTACTTC. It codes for CATSRDRAAREQYF.

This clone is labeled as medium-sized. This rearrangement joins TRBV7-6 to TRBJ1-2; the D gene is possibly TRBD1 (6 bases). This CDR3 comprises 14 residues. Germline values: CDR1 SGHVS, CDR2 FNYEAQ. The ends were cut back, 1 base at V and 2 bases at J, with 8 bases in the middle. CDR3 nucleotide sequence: TGTGCCAGCAGCTTAGGACAGGAAAACTATGGCTACACCTTC. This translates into CASSLGQENYGYTF.

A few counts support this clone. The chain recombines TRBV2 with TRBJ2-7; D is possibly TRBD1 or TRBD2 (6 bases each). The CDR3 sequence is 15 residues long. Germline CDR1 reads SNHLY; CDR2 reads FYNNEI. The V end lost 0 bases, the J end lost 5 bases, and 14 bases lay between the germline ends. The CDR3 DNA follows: TGTGCCAGCAGTGAAGCGGTCGGTGGGGGGCACGAGCAGTACTTC. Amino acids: CASSEAVGGGHEQYF.

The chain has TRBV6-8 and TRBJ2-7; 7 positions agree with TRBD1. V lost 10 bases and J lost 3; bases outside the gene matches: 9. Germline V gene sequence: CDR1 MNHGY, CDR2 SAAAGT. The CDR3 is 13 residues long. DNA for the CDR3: TGTGCCATCGGACCCGACAGGGACTACGAGCAGTACTTC. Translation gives CAIGPDRDYEQYF.

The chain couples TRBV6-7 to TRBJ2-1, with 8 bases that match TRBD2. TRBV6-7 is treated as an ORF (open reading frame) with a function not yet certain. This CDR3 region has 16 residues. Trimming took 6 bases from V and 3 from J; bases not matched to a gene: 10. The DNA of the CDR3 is TGTGCCAGCAGGCCGCCCCGGCGGGGGGACTACAATGAGCAGTTCTTC. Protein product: CASRPPRRGDYNEQFF.

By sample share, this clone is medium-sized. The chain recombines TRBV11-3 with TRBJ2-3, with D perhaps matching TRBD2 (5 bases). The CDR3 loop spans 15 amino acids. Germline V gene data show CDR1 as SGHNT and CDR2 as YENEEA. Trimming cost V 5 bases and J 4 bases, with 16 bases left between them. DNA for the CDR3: TGTGCCAGCAGCGACCCAAGGACTTCATCAGATACGCAGTATTTT. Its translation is CASSDPRTSSDTQYF.